The 26 T cell receptor beta chains presented below share a single source sample, sequenced in a study of low-dose radiotherapy and immunotherapy resistance in tumors. This sample's time point: after trial treatment. The treatment was: LDRT plus nivolumab, ipilimumab, low-dose cyclophosphamide and aspirin (RACIN trial). Alpha and beta chains were covered, as first-strand cDNA relied on TRAV- and TRBV-specific primers. For amplifying TCRs, the PCR ran for 15 to 20 cycles with Phusion, which was used together with a constant-region primer and the adapter on the V primers. TCRdb itself ran the reads through MiXCR, one entry per CDR3 protein. The sample holds about 91,000 distinct CDR3 sequences; 20% to 25% are singletons and the top ten take roughly 12%. The sample consisted of PBMCs, taken after low-dose radiotherapy plus immunotherapy. The receptors here all came from a female donor with ovarian cancer.

This clonotype was seen ten or more times. The gene calls are TRBV28 and TRBJ1-6; perhaps TRBD1 as D (6 bases). This CDR3 is built from 14 residues. V dropped 3 bases and J dropped 8 bases, with 11 bases sitting between them. Per the germline V gene, CDR1 is MDHEN and CDR2 is SYDVKM. The CDR3 sequence is CASSFAGEDSPLHF. In DNA form, the CDR3 reads TGTGCCAGCAGTTTCGCAGGGGAGGATTCACCCCTCCACTTT.

The chain uses TRBV28 and TRBJ2-2; 10 bases fit TRBD1. The CDR3 runs 18 residues. V trimming: 5 bases; J trimming: 2 bases; junction bases outside the gene matches: 11. CDR1 MDHEN and CDR2 SYDVKM come from the germline V gene. The CDR3 nucleotides read TGTGCCAGCAGTGAGGGGGGACAGGGGTTAGGAAACACCGGGGAGCTGTTTTTT. Residues: CASSEGGQGLGNTGELFF.

This clonotype was detected many times. This chain uses TRBV5-3 with TRBJ2-7, with 9 positions matching TRBD1. TRBV5-3 is an ORF for which the function is uncertain. Trimming at V came to 8 bases and at J to 6 bases, leaving 9 bases not matched to a gene. This CDR3 has 13 amino acids. CDR3: CASSPGQGREQYF. CDR3 nucleotides: TGTGCCAGCAGCCCGGGACAGGGACGCGAGCAGTACTTC.

This clonotype was recorded only once. A far bigger clonotype differs at one base, so this is likely a read error. V gene TRBV13 combines with J gene TRBJ2-7, with D possibly matching TRBD2 (5 bases). The V and J ends lost 3 bases and 3 bases respectively, with 21 bases between them. CDR1 and CDR2 from the germline V gene are PRHDT and FYEKMQ (reference sequence). This CDR3 contains 17 residues. CDR3 nucleotides: TGTGCCAGCAGCTTGGTGGCTAGCCGGAGAGCCCGCTACGAGCAGTACTTC. Translating gives CASSLVASRRARYEQYF.

Many counts were recorded for this clonotype. The chain recombines TRBV11-2 with TRBJ1-4; weak D call: TRBD1 (5 bases). The CDR3 is 17 residues long. Germline V gene sequence: CDR1 SGHAT, CDR2 FQNNGV. The V and J ends lost 5 bases and 0 bases respectively, with 16 bases between them. The CDR3 sequence is CASSRGGRIATNEKLFF. The CDR3, as DNA: TGTGCCAGCAGCCGCGGGGGGAGGATTGCAACTAATGAAAAACTGTTTTTT.

Ten or more counts support this clonotype. The rearrangement joins TRBV28 to TRBJ1-5; TRBD1 matches at 8 bases. The CDR3 totals 13 residues. The V gene's germline CDR1 is MDHEN and CDR2 SYDVKM. V lost 3 bases to trimming and J lost 8 bases; unmatched junction nucleotides: 3. Here the CDR3 DNA reads TGTGCCAGCAGTTTGGCAGGGGGCAAGCCCCAGCATTTT. Translated, it gives CASSLAGGKPQHF. The full variable domain, rest sourced from reference TRBV28 and TRBJ1-5, is DVKVTQSSRYLVKRTGEKVFLECVQDMDHENMFWYRQDPGLGLRLIYFSYDVKMKEKGDIPEGYSVSREKKERFSLILESASTNQTSMYLCASSLAGGKPQHFGDGTRLSIL.

This clonotype has at least ten counts. The chain carries TRBV3-1 and TRBJ1-2, with D unclear. Trimming stripped 7 bases from V and 8 bases from J, with 29 bases between. Germline CDR1 LGHDT, CDR2 YNNKEL (reference sequence). This CDR3 contains 17 residues. The CDR3 DNA is TGTGCCAGCACCTCACCAGTTACTAGCGGGATACTCTTGGGCTACACCTTC. Its translation: CASTSPVTSGILLGYTF. The entire variable domain, with the rest obtained from reference TRBV3-1 and TRBJ1-2, is as follows: DTAVSQTPKYLVTQMGNDKSIKCEQNLGHDTMYWYKQDSKKFLKIMFSYNNKELIINETVPNRFSPKSPDKAHLNLHINSLELGDSAVYFCASTSPVTSGILLGYTFGSGTRLTVV.

The table lists this clonotype with many counts. This chain joins TRBV18 and TRBJ2-7; the D is unclear. The CDR3 is 14 amino acids. Trimming removed 4 bases at V and 2 bases at J, with 12 bases between. CDR1 and CDR2 (germline): KGHSH, LQKENI. The CDR3, as DNA: TGTGCCAGCTCACGGCGCCCGGGCCCCTACGAGCAGTACTTC. The encoded protein is CASSRRPGPYEQYF. Looking up the rest from reference TRBV18 and TRBJ2-7 gives the full variable domain: NAGVMQNPRHLVRRRGQEARLRCSPMKGHSHVYWYRQLPEEGLKFMVYLQKENIIDESGMPKERFSAEFPKEGPSILRIQQVVRGDSAAYFCASSRRPGPYEQYFGPGTRLTVT.

This clonotype was counted many times. The rearrangement uses TRBV7-2 and TRBJ2-1; 16 nucleotides agree with TRBD2. The CDR3 sequence is 22 residues long. Germline CDR1 SGHTA, CDR2 FQGNSA. The J segment lost 4 bases and the V segment lost 1 base, leaving 16 bases of the junction unmatched. The CDR3 sequence: CASSLGIRGLAGGESLYNEQFF. The DNA for the CDR3 is TGTGCCAGCAGCTTAGGCATAAGGGGACTAGCGGGAGGGGAAAGCCTTTACAATGAGCAGTTCTTC. Complete variable domain (other parts from reference TRBV7-2 and TRBJ2-1): GAGVSQSPSNKVTEKGKDVELRCDPISGHTALYWYRQSLGQGLEFLIYFQGNSAPDKSGLPSDRFSAERTGGSVSTLTIQRTQQEDSAVYLCASSLGIRGLAGGESLYNEQFFGPGTRLTVL.

This clonotype occurred many times. V gene TRBV27 combines with J gene TRBJ1-1, with 9 bases fitting TRBD1. V lost 7 bases to trimming and J lost 5 bases; unmatched junction nucleotides: 29. There are 21 residues in the CDR3. Germline-derived CDR1 and CDR2 are MNHEY and SMNVEV (reference sequence). The CDR3 nucleotides are TGTGCCAGCATGGCCCACCTACAGGGGGCGGGGGTGGGTCGTCAGTGGACTGAAGCTTTCTTT. Protein sequence: CASMAHLQGAGVGRQWTEAFF.

This clonotype was seen many times. The gene calls are TRBV28 and TRBJ2-1, with D perhaps TRBD1 (6 bases). This CDR3 has 14 amino acids. V was clipped by 10 bases and J by 4 bases, with 17 bases between them. The V gene's germline CDR1 is MDHEN and CDR2 SYDVKM. The CDR3 loop reads CATCRSGDYNEQFF. The CDR3 bases are TGTGCCACCTGCAGGTCAGGGGATTACAATGAGCAGTTCTTC.

Many counts were recorded for this clonotype. In nucleotides, the CDR3 is TGTGCCAGCAGCTTAGACCTCTTGGGTGAGCTGTTTTTT. This sequence encodes CASSLDLLGELFF. This chain uses TRBV7-9 with TRBJ2-2; D unresolved. Germline values: CDR1 SEHNR, CDR2 FQNEAQ (reference sequence). This CDR3 is built from 13 residues. V gave up 1 base and J gave up 11 bases, with 11 bases separating them. Full variable domain (missing parts from reference TRBV7-9 and TRBJ2-2): DTGVSQNPRHKITKRGQNVTFRCDPISEHNRLYWYRQTLGQGPEFLTYFQNEAQLEKSRLLSDRFSAERPKGSFSTLEIQRTEQGDSAMYLCASSLDLLGELFFGEGSRLTVL.

Only a few counts were recorded for this clonotype. The chain couples TRBV28 to TRBJ1-2, with a weak D call TRBD1 (6 bases). The CDR3 is 15 amino acids. V was trimmed by 3 bases and J by 4 bases, leaving 15 bases between them. CDR1 and CDR2 from the germline V gene are MDHEN and SYDVKM. In DNA, the CDR3 is TGTGCCAGCAGTTTTATACAGGGTTTTGGCTATGGCTACACCTTC. Protein: CASSFIQGFGYGYTF.

The V and J genes are TRBV5-1 and TRBJ2-1, with 9 bases aligning to TRBD1. Germline trimming cut 2 bases from V and 7 bases from J; bases unmatched to any gene: 7. The V gene's germline CDR1 is SGHRS and CDR2 YFSETQ. This CDR3 has 15 amino acids. The CDR3 coding sequence is TGCGCCAGCAGCTTTGGGGGACAGGGATCGAATGAGCAGTTCTTC. Residues: CASSFGGQGSNEQFF. The full variable domain, with the rest looked up from reference TRBV5-1 and TRBJ2-1, is KAGVTQTPRYLIKTRGQQVTLSCSPISGHRSVSWYQQTPGQGLQFLFEYFSETQRNKGNFPGRFSGRQFSNSRSEMNVSTLELGDSALYLCASSFGGQGSNEQFFGPGTRLTVL.

This chain uses TRBV20-1 with TRBJ2-5, with unresolved D. V was cut by 5 bases and J by 2 bases, with 6 bases left in between. Germline assignment: CDR1 DFQATT and CDR2 SNEGSKA (reference sequence). There are 11 residues in the CDR3. The CDR3 nucleotides read TGCAGTGCTCAAAGACAAGAGACCCAGTACTTC. Translated: CSAQRQETQYF.

In this sample, this clonotype turned up many times. In DNA, the CDR3 is TGTGCCAGCAGACATCCGGGACAGGCCGGGAATGAGCAGTTCTTC. It codes for CASRHPGQAGNEQFF. This chain connects TRBV2 to TRBJ2-1; 8 nucleotides align to TRBD1. With 6 bases clipped from V and 7 bases from J, the junction kept 11 bases outside the gene matches. Germline V gene lookup returns CDR1 SNHLY and CDR2 FYNNEI. CDR3 length: 15 amino acids.

The sample holds many counts of this clonotype. The CDR3 nucleotides read TGCAGTGCTAGAGATAAACGAATACAGTATTTT. Protein: CSARDKRIQYF. This sequence joins TRBV20-1 and TRBJ2-3; D not certain. The germline V gene has CDR1 DFQATT and CDR2 SNEGSKA (reference sequence). Trimming stripped 0 bases from V and 12 bases from J, with 10 bases between. This CDR3 has 11 amino acids.

The chain employs TRBV19 and TRBJ1-1; D is possibly TRBD1 (5 bases). The germline V gene encodes CDR1 LNHDA and CDR2 SQIVND (reference sequence). The CDR3 totals 14 residues. V lost 5 bases, J lost 1 base, and 11 bases lay in between. CDR3 sequence (DNA): TGTGCCAGTAGTGGGGGGACTCCGAACACTGAAGCTTTCTTT. Protein product: CASSGGTPNTEAFF. Filled out from reference TRBV19 and TRBJ1-1, the complete variable domain reads DGGITQSPKYLFRKEGQNVTLSCEQNLNHDAMYWYRQDPGQGLRLIYYSQIVNDFQKGDIAEGYSVSREKKESFPLTVTSAQKNPTAFYLCASSGGTPNTEAFFGQGTRLTVV.

This clonotype came up many times. The chain has TRBV7-9 and TRBJ2-1, with TRBD2 matching over 11 bases. Trimming took 3 bases from V and 7 from J; bases not matched to a gene: 5. This CDR3 comprises 15 residues. CDR1 and CDR2 (germline): SEHNR, FQNEAQ (reference sequence). For the CDR3, the DNA is TGTGCCAGCAGCTTGGGGGCTAGCGGGAGGAATGAGCAGTTCTTC. Protein product: CASSLGASGRNEQFF. Full variable domain (remainder filled in from reference TRBV7-9 and TRBJ2-1): DTGVSQNPRHKITKRGQNVTFRCDPISEHNRLYWYRQTLGQGPEFLTYFQNEAQLEKSRLLSDRFSAERPKGSFSTLEIQRTEQGDSAMYLCASSLGASGRNEQFFGPGTRLTVL.

This clonotype occurred a few times. A far larger clone is just one base off, so this is likely a read error. The chain employs TRBV23-1 and TRBJ2-1; D remains ambiguous. TRBV23-1 is an ORF, and what it does is uncertain. Trimming pared 5 bases from V and 10 bases from J, leaving 12 bases between. This CDR3 region has 12 residues. CDR3 loop: CASSVVYHEQFF. DNA for the CDR3: TGCGCCAGCAGTGTGGTCTATCACGAGCAGTTCTTC.

This clonotype was recorded at least ten times. V gene TRBV2 combines with J gene TRBJ2-1; TRBD1 aligns across 7 bases. The V and J ends lost 6 bases and 4 bases, in that order; junction bases with no gene match: 6. Germline V gene lookup returns CDR1 SNHLY and CDR2 FYNNEI. The CDR3 has 14 amino acids. The CDR3 region has the DNA TGTGCCAGCAGCCCGGGACAGACGTACAATGAGCAGTTCTTC. Protein sequence: CASSPGQTYNEQFF.

This clonotype was picked up many times. The chain recombines TRBV5-1 with TRBJ1-2; a possible D gene is TRBD1 (6 bases). The ends were cut back, 4 bases at V and 3 bases at J, with 10 bases in the middle. The V gene's germline CDR1 is SGHRS and CDR2 YFSETQ. The CDR3 extends over 13 amino acids. The CDR3 sequence: CASSRDTHYGYTF. The CDR3 bases are TGCGCCAGCAGCCGGGACACGCACTATGGCTACACCTTC.

This clonotype was found many times. This chain connects TRBV28 to TRBJ1-6; a possible D gene is TRBD1 (6 bases). Trimming pared 6 bases from V and 7 bases from J, leaving 16 bases between. The germline gives CDR1 MDHEN, CDR2 SYDVKM. This CDR3 is 15 amino acids long. The DNA for the CDR3 is TGTGCCAGCAGCGACCGGACGGGACAAAATTCACCCCTCCACTTT. Translation gives CASSDRTGQNSPLHF.

Many counts were recorded for this clonotype. J is TRBJ2-1 and V is TRBV6-2 or TRBV6-3; TRBD2 might be the D (5 bases). Trimming cost V 9 bases and J 1 base, with 16 bases left between them. The CDR3 consists of 15 residues. Germline CDR1 is MNHEY and CDR2 is SVGEGT. CDR3 DNA sequence: TGTGCCAGTCAGGCAAAGCGGTTGTCCTACAATGAGCAGTTCTTC. This sequence encodes CASQAKRLSYNEQFF.

This clonotype was recorded at least ten times. The gene calls are TRBV9 and TRBJ2-7, with 8 bases lining up with TRBD1. V lost 3 bases, J lost 4 bases, and 6 bases stayed unmatched. The CDR3 runs to 14 residues. Germline CDR1 SGDLS, CDR2 YYNGEE. The CDR3 region is CASSADRVGYEQYF. DNA for the CDR3: TGTGCCAGCAGCGCGGACAGGGTAGGATACGAGCAGTACTTC.

The chain is built from TRBV11-2 and TRBJ2-7; tentatively, D is TRBD1 or TRBD2 (6 bases each). Trimming left V 1 base short and J 3 bases short, with 13 bases between. The CDR3 consists of 15 residues. The germline CDR1 and CDR2 sequences are SGHAT and FQNNGV. CDR3 amino acids: CASSLVRGHIYEQYF. CDR3 DNA: TGTGCCAGCAGCTTAGTCCGGGGGCATATCTACGAGCAGTACTTC.